This T cell receptor (beta chain) stems from a study of blood T cells in healthy people across ages. This CDR3 is 13 amino acids long. V was shortened by 4 bases and J by 4 bases, with 13 bases between the two germline ends. Germline loops: CDR1 DFQATT, CDR2 SNEGSKA (reference sequence). The authors drew ten milliliters of peripheral blood from each donor. Per-sample PBMC isolation yielded at least 7 million cells. Each sample provided at least 5.5 micrograms of extracted total RNA. A second 7 to 11 cycle PCR used barcoded and J-beta primers. The template-switch adaptor, which had 12 random nucleotides, put a tag on each cDNA molecule. Each CDR3 protein gets one entry after TCRdb re-called the 5' RACE reads with MiXCR. The sample carries more than 1.4 million distinct CDR3 sequences, approximately 40% recorded once.

The clonotype was recovered from a woman younger than 35 in good health. This sequence joins TRBV20-1 and TRBJ2-5, with TRBD2 as a possible D gene (7 bases). The sequencing input was blood. The CDR3 sequence: CSAKVGGPETQYF. In DNA, the CDR3 is TGCAGTGCTAAGGTCGGGGGGCCAGAGACCCAGTACTTC.